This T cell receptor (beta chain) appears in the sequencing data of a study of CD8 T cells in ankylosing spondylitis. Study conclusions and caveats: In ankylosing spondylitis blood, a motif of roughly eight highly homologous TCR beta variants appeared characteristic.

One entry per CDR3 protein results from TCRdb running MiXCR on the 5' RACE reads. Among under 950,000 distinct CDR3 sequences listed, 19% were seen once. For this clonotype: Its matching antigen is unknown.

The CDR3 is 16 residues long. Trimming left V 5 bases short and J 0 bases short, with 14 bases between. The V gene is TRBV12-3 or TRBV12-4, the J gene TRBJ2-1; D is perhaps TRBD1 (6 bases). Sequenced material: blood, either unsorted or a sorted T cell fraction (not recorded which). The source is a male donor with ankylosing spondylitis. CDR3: CASSPTGLSSYNEQFF. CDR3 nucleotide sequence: TGTGCCAGCAGTCCAACAGGGTTGAGCTCCTACAATGAGCAGTTCTTC.